A selection of T cell receptor beta chains follows, all from one sample in a study of Graves' ophthalmopathy and Graves' hyperthyroidism. TCRdb called the multiplex PCR reads again in MiXCR, with one record for every CDR3 protein. The table lists about 700,000 distinct CDR3 sequences, 35% to 45% of them singletons. The material sequenced was peripheral blood. These receptors all come from an adult man with Graves' ophthalmopathy. Both conserved end residues are part of each CDR3. The D gene is left open where the match is weak. Expanded clones get a size class; other rows say once, few or many, or leave the size out.

cdr3_aa cdr3_nt j_call d_call v_call clone_size
CASGPGTDQDGYTF TGTGCTAGTGGCCCAGGGACGGACCAAGATGGCTACACCTTC TRBJ1-2 NA TRBV12-5 NA
CAISPGQDDNEQFF TGTGCCATCAGCCCGGGACAGGATGACAATGAGCAGTTCTTC TRBJ2-1 TRBD1 TRBV10-3 few
CASQEGAGTYEQYF TGTGCCAGCCAAGAGGGGGCAGGAACCTACGAGCAGTACTTC TRBJ2-7 TRBD1 TRBV25-1 NA
CASSFGTDTEAFF TGTGCCAGCAGTTTCGGGACAGACACTGAAGCTTTCTTT TRBJ1-1 TRBD1 TRBV10-3 few
CAISSLGGSTEAFF TGTGCCATCAGTTCATTGGGCGGGAGCACTGAAGCTTTCTTT TRBJ1-1 NA TRBV10-3 many
CSARRGPGGNQPQHF TGCAGTGCTAGGCGGGGGCCTGGGGGCAATCAGCCCCAGCATTTT TRBJ1-5 NA TRBV20-1 many
CSVGGLNTEAFF TGCAGCGTCGGGGGCCTGAACACTGAAGCTTTCTTT TRBJ1-1 NA TRBV29-1 many
CSASGGDSPLHF TGCAGTGCTAGTGGGGGGGATTCACCCCTCCACTTT TRBJ1-6 NA TRBV20-1 NA
CATSLQGALNEKLFF TGTGCCACCAGTCTACAGGGGGCGCTTAATGAAAAACTGTTTTTT TRBJ1-4 TRBD1 TRBV15 many
CASSEERLFF TGTGCCAGCAGTGAAGAAAGACTGTTTTTT TRBJ1-4 NA TRBV2 few
CASSRAGRAHEQYF TGTGCCAGCAGCCGAGCGGGGCGAGCCCACGAGCAGTACTTC TRBJ2-7 TRBD2 TRBV12-3/TRBV12-4 NA
CASSEAGDSSYEQYF TGTGCCAGCAGTGAGGCAGGGGACAGCTCCTACGAGCAGTACTTC TRBJ2-7 TRBD1 TRBV25-1 NA
CASSLGGESTYEQYF TGTGCCAGCAGCTTAGGGGGGGAATCAACCTACGAGCAGTACTTC TRBJ2-7 NA TRBV5-1 NA
CAMGTGPTGELFF TGTGCCATGGGTACAGGGCCCACCGGGGAGCTGTTTTTT TRBJ2-2 NA TRBV10-3 NA
CASRGAGYGYTF TGTGCCAGCAGGGGGGCAGGATATGGCTACACCTTC TRBJ1-2 NA TRBV12-3/TRBV12-4 many
CASRGPDSGANVLTF TGTGCCAGCAGGGGACCGGACTCTGGGGCCAACGTCCTGACTTTC TRBJ2-6 NA TRBV2 many
CASSQTGNPNTEAFF TGCGCCAGCAGCCAGACGGGAAACCCGAACACTGAAGCTTTCTTT TRBJ1-1 NA TRBV5-1 few
CASSELGFSGNTIYF TGTGCCAGCAGTGAACTGGGGTTCTCTGGAAACACCATATATTTT TRBJ1-3 NA TRBV10-3 NA
CASSLSLGSYEQYF TGCGCCAGCAGCTTGTCGTTGGGGTCCTACGAGCAGTACTTC TRBJ2-7 NA TRBV5-1 many
CATSRDGTEAFF TGTGCCACCAGCAGAGACGGCACTGAAGCTTTCTTT TRBJ1-1 NA TRBV15 NA
CATSVSEAGRGEYGYTF TGTGCCACCAGTGTCTCCGAAGCGGGTAGGGGGGAGTACGGCTACACCTTC TRBJ1-2 NA TRBV24-1 many
CATSGQWGAEAFF TGCGCCACCTCAGGGCAATGGGGGGCTGAAGCTTTCTTT TRBJ1-1 NA TRBV10-2 NA
CSARGPQGIQETQYF TGCAGTGCTAGGGGCCCACAGGGTATCCAAGAGACCCAGTACTTC TRBJ2-5 NA TRBV20-1 few
CASSLVAAWGYGYTF TGTGCCAGCAGCTTAGTAGCGGCATGGGGCTATGGCTACACCTTC TRBJ1-2 NA TRBV7-8 many
CASSGLPSSYEQYF TGCGCCAGCAGTGGGCTTCCCAGCTCCTACGAGCAGTACTTC TRBJ2-7 NA TRBV5-1 few
CASTTSGIGTQYF TGTGCCAGCACTACTAGCGGGATAGGGACCCAGTACTTC TRBJ2-5 TRBD2 TRBV10-3 many